This TCR beta chain derives from a study of vaccination and CD4 T cells after COVID-19. Study overall: Diagnosis preceded the drawing of post-COVID samples by a median around 95 days (range 35 to 161). Overlapping peptides covering the spike proteins of SARS-CoV-2, HCoV-NL63, HCoV-OC43 and HCoV-229E were added to stimulate cells.

The CDR3 is 13 amino acids. V was pared by 3 bases and J by 4 bases, with 10 bases between. Germline V gene sequence: CDR1 DFQATT, CDR2 SNEGSKA (reference sequence). Cultured CD4+ T-cell DNA underwent Oncomine TCR Beta short-read sequencing. TCRdb passed the PCR reads through MiXCR, listing each CDR3 protein once. The profile shows 20,000 to 25,000 distinct CDR3 sequences, under 55% of them singletons. Indicated treatment: approximately 9-day PBMC culture with coronavirus spike peptide pools or control peptides (ViraFEST assay). ViraFEST expanded antigen-specific T cells with peptide pools, then sequenced TCRs. As for this clonotype: Its cognate antigen is unknown.

General study findings and limits: Spike mono-reactivity was evident in 304 of the 307 vaccine-specific clones derived from convalescent patients.

The sequence was obtained from a human donor who received a COVID-19 vaccine. The chain employs TRBV20-1 and TRBJ1-3; D gene ambiguous. Sequencing was performed on CD4+ T cells from blood, cultured in vitro, taken before SARS-CoV-2 vaccination. The CDR3 is CSASRARGNTIYF. CDR3 in DNA: TGCAGTGCTAGCCGGGCCCGAGGAAACACCATATATTTT.